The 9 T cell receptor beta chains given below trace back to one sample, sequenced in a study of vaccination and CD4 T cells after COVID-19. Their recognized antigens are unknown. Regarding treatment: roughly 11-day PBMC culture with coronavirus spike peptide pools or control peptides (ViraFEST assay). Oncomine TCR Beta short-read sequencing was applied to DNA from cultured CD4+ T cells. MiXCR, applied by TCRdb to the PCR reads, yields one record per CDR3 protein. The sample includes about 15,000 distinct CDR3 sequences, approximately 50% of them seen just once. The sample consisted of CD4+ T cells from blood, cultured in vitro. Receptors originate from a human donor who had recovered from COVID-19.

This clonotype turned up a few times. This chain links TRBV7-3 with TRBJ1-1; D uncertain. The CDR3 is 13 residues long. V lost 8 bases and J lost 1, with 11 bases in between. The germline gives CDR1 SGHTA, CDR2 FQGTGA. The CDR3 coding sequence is TGTGCCAGCTCCCGGGAGGAGAACACTGAAGCTTTCTTT. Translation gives CASSREENTEAFF.

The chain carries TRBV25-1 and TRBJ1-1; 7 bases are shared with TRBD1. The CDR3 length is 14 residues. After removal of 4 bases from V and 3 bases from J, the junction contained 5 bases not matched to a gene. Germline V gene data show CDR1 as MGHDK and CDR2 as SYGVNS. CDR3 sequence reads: CASSGFTGDTEAFF. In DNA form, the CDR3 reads TGTGCCAGCAGTGGATTTACAGGGGACACTGAAGCTTTCTTT.

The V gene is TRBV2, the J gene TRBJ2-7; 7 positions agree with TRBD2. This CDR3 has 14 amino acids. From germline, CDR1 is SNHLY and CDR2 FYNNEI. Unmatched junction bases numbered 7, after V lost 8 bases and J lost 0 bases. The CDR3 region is CASGLERVSYEQYF. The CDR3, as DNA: TGTGCCAGCGGACTAGAACGTGTCTCCTACGAGCAGTACTTC.

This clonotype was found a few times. The CDR3 sequence: CSARVDRDGGYTF. In DNA form, the CDR3 reads TGCAGTGCTAGAGTAGACCGGGACGGCGGCTACACCTTC. This chain links TRBV20-1 with TRBJ1-2; the D gene is possibly TRBD1 (5 bases). Trimming took 1 base from V and 8 from J, leaving 14 bases between them. The CDR3 length is 13 residues. Germline lookup yields CDR1 DFQATT and CDR2 SNEGSKA (reference sequence).

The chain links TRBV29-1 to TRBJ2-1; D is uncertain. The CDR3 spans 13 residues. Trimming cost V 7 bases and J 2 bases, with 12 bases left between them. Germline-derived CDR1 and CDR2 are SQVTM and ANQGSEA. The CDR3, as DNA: TGCAGCGCCTCAAGGGTCACCTACAATGAGCAGTTCTTC. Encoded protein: CSASRVTYNEQFF.

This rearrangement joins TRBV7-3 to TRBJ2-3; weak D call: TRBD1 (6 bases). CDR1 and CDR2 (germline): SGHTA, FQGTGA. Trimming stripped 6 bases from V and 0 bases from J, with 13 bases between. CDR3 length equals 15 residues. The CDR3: CASRGPGQSTDTQYF. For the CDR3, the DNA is TGTGCCAGCAGGGGTCCGGGACAAAGCACAGATACGCAGTATTTT. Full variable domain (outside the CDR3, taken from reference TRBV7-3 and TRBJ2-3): GAGVSQTPSNKVTEKGKYVELRCDPISGHTALYWYRQSLGQGPEFLIYFQGTGAADDSGLPNDRFFAVRPEGSVSTLKIQRTERGDSAVYLCASRGPGQSTDTQYFGPGTRLTVL.

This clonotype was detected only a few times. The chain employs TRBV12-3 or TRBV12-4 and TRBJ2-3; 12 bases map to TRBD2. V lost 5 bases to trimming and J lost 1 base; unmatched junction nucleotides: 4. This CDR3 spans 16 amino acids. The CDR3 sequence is CASSLRLAGGTDTQYF. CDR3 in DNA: TGTGCCAGCAGTCTTCGACTAGCGGGGGGCACAGATACGCAGTATTTT.

The CDR3 protein is CATSDVGTIYYNEQFF. Here the CDR3 DNA reads TGTGCCACCAGTGATGTCGGGACGATATATTACAATGAGCAGTTCTTC. V is TRBV24-1 and J is TRBJ2-1; D assignment may be TRBD1 or TRBD2 (5 bases each). Trimming cost V 3 bases and J 4 bases, with 15 bases left between them. The CDR3 covers 16 residues. Germline lookup yields CDR1 KGHDR and CDR2 SFDVKD.

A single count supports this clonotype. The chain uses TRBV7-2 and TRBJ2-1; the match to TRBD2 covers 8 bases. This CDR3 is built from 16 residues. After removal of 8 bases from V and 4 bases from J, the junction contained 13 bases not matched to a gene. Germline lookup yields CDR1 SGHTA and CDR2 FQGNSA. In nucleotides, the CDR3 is TGTGCCAGCGGATCTAGGAAGACTAGCGCATACAATGAGCAGTTCTTC. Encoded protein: CASGSRKTSAYNEQFF.